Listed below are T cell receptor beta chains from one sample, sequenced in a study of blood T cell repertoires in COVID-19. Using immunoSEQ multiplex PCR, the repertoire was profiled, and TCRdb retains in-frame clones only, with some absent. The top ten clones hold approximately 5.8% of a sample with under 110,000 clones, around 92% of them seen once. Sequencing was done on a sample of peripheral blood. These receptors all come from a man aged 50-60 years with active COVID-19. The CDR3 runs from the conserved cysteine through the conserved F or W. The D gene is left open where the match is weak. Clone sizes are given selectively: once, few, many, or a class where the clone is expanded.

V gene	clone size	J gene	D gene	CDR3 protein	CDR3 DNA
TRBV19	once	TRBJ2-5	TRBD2	CASSIGGRAGGETQYF	TGTGCCAGTAGTATAGGCGGGAGGGCCGGGGGAGAGACCCAGTACTTC
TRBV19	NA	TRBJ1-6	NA	CASSPQGRDNSPLHF	TGTGCCAGTAGTCCCCAGGGCAGGGATAATTCACCCCTCCACTTT
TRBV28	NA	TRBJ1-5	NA	CASGRGGAGQPQHF	TGTGCCAGCGGGAGGGGGGGCGCTGGCCAGCCCCAGCATTTT
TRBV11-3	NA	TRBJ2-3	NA	CASSLGEADTQYF	TGTGCCAGCAGCTTAGGAGAAGCAGATACGCAGTATTTT
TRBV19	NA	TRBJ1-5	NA	CASSISGDGNQPQHF	TGTGCCAGTAGTATCTCAGGGGACGGCAATCAGCCCCAGCATTTT
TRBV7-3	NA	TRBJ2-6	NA	CASSSLGPSGANVLTF	TGTGCCAGCAGCTCCCTAGGTCCCTCTGGGGCCAACGTCCTGACTTTC
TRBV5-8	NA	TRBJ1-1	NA	CASSFHRNTEAFF	TGTGCCAGCAGTTTTCACAGGAACACTGAAGCTTTCTTT
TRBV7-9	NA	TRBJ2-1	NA	CASKGAGGYNEQFF	TGTGCCAGCAAAGGGGCAGGGGGGTACAATGAGCAGTTCTTC
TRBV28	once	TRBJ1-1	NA	CASFAGAGFVNTEAFF	TGTGCCAGCTTCGCGGGAGCAGGGTTCGTCAACACTGAAGCTTTCTTT
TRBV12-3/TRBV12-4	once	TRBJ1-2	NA	CASSPRPGDGYTF	TGTGCCAGCAGTCCGAGACCAGGGGATGGCTACACCTTC